The clone carrying this T cell receptor (beta chain) was seen only a few times. Antigen: not known. The PCR was carried out with 60 Vbeta primers and 13 Jbeta primers. Source study methods: Later, 65 million to 85 million unique TCR beta chains were counted in an analysis, and about 10 million of them were shared. This table comes from immunoSEQ multiplex PCR, and its TCRdb copy is limited to in-frame clones, with some not included. Clonal size and the V and J genes are those of that table, whereas D and trimming came from the DNA. The sample has 200,000 or so clones, approximately 80% seen once. The CDR3 runs 14 residues. V lost 2 bases to trimming and J lost 6 bases; unmatched junction nucleotides: 4. Germline CDR1 KGHSH, CDR2 LQKENI. The data were obtained in a study of cytomegalovirus exposure and HLA in healthy donors. General observations from the study: TCR beta chain V- and J-gene trimming was linked, in a later analysis, to a missense variant in DCLRE1C. CMV serostatus was the only immune exposure information that was available. Reports credit the classifier with highly specific, highly sensitive diagnosis of cytomegalovirus status.

This TCR derives from a boy aged 2 to 10 in good health and CMV-seronegative. The chain uses TRBV18 and TRBJ2-7, with 10 bases matching TRBD1. Specimen: PBMCs. The CDR3 sequence: CASSPGTGVFEQYF. CDR3 DNA sequence: TGTGCCAGCTCACCAGGGACAGGGGTCTTCGAGCAGTACTTC.